The 14 T cell receptor beta chains listed next were all sequenced from one sample in a study of blood T cell repertoires in COVID-19. Clones were read by immunoSEQ multiplex PCR, and TCRdb kept only the in-frame ones, dropping some. The sample has some 85,000 clones; 80% to 90% are singletons. Specimen: peripheral blood. The receptor set was obtained from a man between 50 and 59 years old with acute or convalescent COVID-19.

The rearrangement joins TRBV6-2 or TRBV6-3 to TRBJ1-1; TRBD1 aligns across 8 bases. V dropped 6 bases and J dropped 9; count of bases not matched to a gene: 18. The CDR3 consists of 16 residues. Germline values: CDR1 MNHEY, CDR2 SVGEGT. CDR3 in amino acids: CASSPPLQGVGTKAFF. CDR3 DNA sequence: TGTGCCAGCAGCCCTCCCTTACAGGGGGTCGGTACGAAAGCTTTCTTT.

The chain couples TRBV10-1 to TRBJ1-6, with a weak D call TRBD1 (5 bases). Trimming left V 0 bases short and J 9 bases short, with 15 bases between. Per germline, CDR1 WNHNN and CDR2 SYGVQD (reference sequence). CDR3 length: 16 amino acids. The CDR3 loop is CASSESPGGKFSPLHF. CDR3 sequence (DNA): TGCGCCAGCAGTGAGTCTCCGGGGGGAAAGTTTTCACCCCTCCACTTT.

The V gene is TRBV19, the J gene TRBJ2-7, with 14 bases that match TRBD2. Germline assignment: CDR1 LNHDA and CDR2 SQIVND (reference sequence). The CDR3 runs 14 residues. Trimming took 9 bases from V and 0 from J; bases not matched to a gene: 1. This CDR3 reads CASGTSGGSYEQYF. DNA for the CDR3: TGTGCCAGCGGGACTAGCGGGGGCTCCTACGAGCAGTACTTC.

The rearrangement links TRBV5-1 to TRBJ1-2; TRBD1 agrees at 8 bases. Per the germline V gene, CDR1 is SGHRS and CDR2 is YFSETQ. V dropped 1 base and J dropped 7; count of bases not matched to a gene: 9. The CDR3 is made up of 15 amino acids. As DNA, the CDR3 is TGCGCCAGCAGCTTGTTGGAGACAGGGGTCGTTGGCTACACCTTC. Encoded protein: CASSLLETGVVGYTF.

This rearrangement joins TRBV7-3 to TRBJ2-1; 14 bases agree with TRBD2. Per the germline V gene, CDR1 is SGHTA and CDR2 is FQGTGA. The CDR3 runs 15 residues. V shed 5 bases and J 9 bases; nucleotides not matched to a gene: 6. CDR3 sequence: CASSTGLAGVSEQFF. DNA for the CDR3: TGTGCCAGCAGCACGGGACTAGCGGGGGTTAGTGAGCAGTTCTTC.

V is TRBV11-2 and J is TRBJ2-3; 13 nucleotides align to TRBD2. The trim removed 6 bases at V and 3 bases at J, leaving 6 bases unmatched. The CDR3 contains 16 residues. Germline V CDR1 and CDR2: SGHAT, FQNNGV. The CDR3 sequence: CASRLLAGGRTDTQYF. CDR3 DNA sequence: TGTGCCAGCAGGTTACTAGCGGGGGGGCGTACAGATACGCAGTATTTT.

The chain carries TRBV19 and TRBJ1-3; 7 bases are a match to TRBD1. Germline V CDR1 and CDR2: LNHDA, SQIVND (reference sequence). The CDR3 loop spans 14 amino acids. Losses at the gene ends were 7 bases for V and 3 bases for J; bases not matched to a gene: 6. CDR3 coding DNA: TGTGCCAGTATCGAGGACAGGAATGGAAACACCATATATTTT. Protein sequence: CASIEDRNGNTIYF.

The genes are TRBV28 and TRBJ1-2; perhaps TRBD1 as D (5 bases). V lost 3 bases, J lost 5 bases, and 7 bases lay in between. The CDR3 runs 12 residues. The germline V gene has CDR1 MDHEN and CDR2 SYDVKM. The DNA for the CDR3 is TGTGCCAGCAGTTTCTCAGGGTATGGCTACACCTTC. Translated: CASSFSGYGYTF.

DNA for the CDR3: TGTGCCAGCAGCTCACAGGGTATAGGAAACACCATATATTTT. Its protein product is CASSSQGIGNTIYF. The chain combines TRBV5-4 with TRBJ1-3; D might be TRBD1 (6 bases). Germline values: CDR1 SGHNT, CDR2 YYREEE (reference sequence). The CDR3 length is 14 residues. V shed 3 bases and J shed 4 bases, with 11 bases lying between them.

The rearrangement uses TRBV7-2 and TRBJ1-6; 8 bases align to TRBD1. The CDR3 is 15 residues long. Germline lookup yields CDR1 SGHTA and CDR2 FQGNSA. V was pared by 5 bases and J by 7 bases, with 7 bases of the junction left unmatched. CDR3 DNA: TGTGCCAGCAGCGACCGCAGGGGGCGGAATTCACCCCTCCACTTT. This gives the protein CASSDRRGRNSPLHF.

This chain joins TRBV7-8 and TRBJ1-2; D may be TRBD1 (6 bases). The CDR3 is 14 residues long. The ends were cut back, 5 bases at V and 8 bases at J, with 18 bases in the middle. Germline V gene data show CDR1 as SGHVS and CDR2 as FQNEAQ. CDR3 nucleotide sequence: TGTGCCAGCAGCCCGATGACAGGTTTGTCCGGCTACACCTTC. Its protein is CASSPMTGLSGYTF.

The chain joins TRBV3-1 (or the pseudogene TRBV3-2) to TRBJ1-3; TRBD1 aligns across 7 bases. V shed 4 bases, J shed 3 bases, and the junction held 12 bases outside the gene matches. This CDR3 has 17 residues. The V gene's germline CDR1 is LGHDT and CDR2 YNNKEL (reference sequence). The CDR3 reads CASSPRTTGYFGNTIYF. The CDR3, as DNA: TGTGCCAGCAGCCCCCGAACGACAGGGTACTTTGGAAACACCATATATTTT.

The V and J genes are TRBV3-1 (or the pseudogene TRBV3-2) and TRBJ1-2; D may be TRBD1 (5 bases). This CDR3 has 14 residues. Trimming removed 0 bases at V and 8 bases at J, with 13 bases between. From germline, CDR1 is LGHDT and CDR2 YNNKEL (reference sequence). CDR3 region: CASSQDTGWGGYTF. CDR3 coding DNA: TGTGCCAGCAGCCAAGATACAGGATGGGGCGGCTACACCTTC.

Of note for this clone: Other DNA sequences within the sample encode an identical CDR3. The J gene is TRBJ1-2, the V gene TRBV12-3 or TRBV12-4; D not certain. The CDR3 spans 12 residues. V shed 6 bases and J shed 5 bases, with 10 bases lying between them. The CDR3 DNA reads as TGTGCCAGCAGCTTCTCCGGGTATGGCTACACCTTC. Translated: CASSFSGYGYTF.